A selection of T cell receptor beta chains follows, all from one sample in a study of long-term antiretroviral therapy in people with HIV. Here immunoSEQ multiplex PCR was the method, and the copy in TCRdb shows in-frame clones only, minus some. This sample has tens of thousands of clones, with over 80% found just once. The sequencing used unsorted PBMCs, collected 1.6 years after starting antiretroviral therapy. The receptors here all came from a man in his forties with HIV. The CDR3 runs from the conserved cysteine through the conserved F or W. Some rows have no size entry. The others give once, few or many, or a class for an expanded clone.

>TRBJ2-2|TRBV5-1|NA
CASSWGPGELFF
>TRBJ2-7|TRBV6-1|once
CASTNAGIYEQYF
>TRBJ2-2|TRBV15|NA
CATSRVVSGRKNTGELFF
>TRBJ2-2|TRBV19|NA
CASTPWGGPNTGELFF
>TRBJ2-7|TRBV27|NA
CASRKDSRTSGRVLYEQYF
>TRBJ2-5|TRBV5-4|NA
CASSNGLAGGEETQYF
>TRBJ1-1|TRBV10-3|few
CAINTQENTEAFF
>TRBJ1-1|TRBV19|NA
CASSRGKGAETEAFF
>TRBJ2-3|TRBV5-8|NA
CASHPWGNQLTDTQYF
>TRBJ1-5|TRBV2|NA
CASRAGQGRHQPQHF
>TRBJ1-6|TRBV10-1|NA
CASRSGGQGVPYNSPLHF
>TRBJ2-2|TRBV14|once
CASFDSVSNTGELFF
>TRBJ1-2|TRBV19|NA
CASSPLPGDYGYTF
>TRBJ2-1|TRBV15|NA
CATSRDQGLTYYNEQFF
>TRBJ2-1|TRBV19|NA
CASSISGSSYNEQFF
>TRBJ1-1|TRBV6-6|NA
CASSQNMNSNTEAFF
>TRBJ2-1|TRBV11-1|once
CASSLVKAGGPERNEQFF
>TRBJ1-1|TRBV14|NA
CASSLRGNTEAFF
>TRBJ2-3|TRBV6-1|once
CASSATGAPDTQYF
>TRBJ1-1|TRBV25-1|NA
CASSERDSPYTEAFF
>TRBJ2-7|TRBV27|NA
CATFDGYEQYF
>TRBJ1-2|TRBV19|few
CASGPGTGVYGYTF
>TRBJ1-1|TRBV13|NA
CASSLANTEAFF
>TRBJ2-7|TRBV21-1|NA
CASRFRDGQYEQYF
>TRBJ1-2|TRBV9|few
CASSNDRRGLNYGYTF
>TRBJ1-1|TRBV2|NA
CASSEQGPTEAFF
>TRBJ1-4|TRBV9|NA
CASSPPGGKLFF
>TRBJ2-1|TRBV29-1|NA
CSVEPTLGGVGRGDEQFF
>TRBJ1-1|TRBV5-6|NA
CASSLFRGLNTEAFF
>TRBJ2-1|TRBV7-9|NA
CASSLGWARGTYNEQFF
>TRBJ1-1|TRBV11-2|NA
CASSLGQNTEAFF
>TRBJ1-6|TRBV19|few
CASSWTDGGPLHF
>TRBJ1-1|TRBV4-2|NA
CASSQELSGGPTEAFF
>TRBJ2-2|TRBV6-5|NA
CASSKLSPGELFF
>TRBJ2-3|TRBV27|NA
CASSLSRGLPTDTQYF
>TRBJ2-5|TRBV11-3|NA
CASSVGGVYETQYF
>TRBJ2-3|TRBV5-1|once
CASSSGTARFTDTQYF
>TRBJ2-6|TRBV5-1|NA
CASSLAESGGFSSGANVLTF
>TRBJ2-4|TRBV2|NA
CASSAAGTDPAKNIQYF
>TRBJ2-7|TRBV5-1|NA
CASSLTRGGADEQYF
>TRBJ1-2|TRBV11-2|NA
CASSLDQERGYTF
>TRBJ2-2|TRBV9|NA
CASSPSDLYTGELFF
>TRBJ2-6|TRBV4-1|NA
CASSQARGSGANVLTF
>TRBJ1-6|TRBV9|NA
CASSVGTSSPLHF
>TRBJ2-7|TRBV5-1|NA
CASSLGDRYEQYF
>TRBJ1-1|TRBV5-6|NA
CASSSTGGAGTEAFF
>TRBJ2-3|TRBV2|NA
CASIVKEHTDTQYF
>TRBJ2-3|TRBV10-2|NA
CASSELRSDTQYF